Presented here are 20 T cell receptor beta chains from one specimen sequenced in a study of cytomegalovirus exposure and HLA in healthy donors. Clones were read by immunoSEQ multiplex PCR, and TCRdb kept only the in-frame ones, dropping some. The sample has more than 250,000 clones; approximately 90% are singletons. The sample consisted of PBMCs. The receptors stem from a woman aged 30 to 39 in good health and CMV-seropositive.

The rearrangement uses TRBV6-6 and TRBJ2-2, with D possibly TRBD2 on 6 matching bases. Germline V CDR1 and CDR2: MNHNY, SVGAGI (reference sequence). The germline V and J ends were trimmed by 5 bases and 3 bases, with 13 bases remaining between them. The CDR3 is made up of 15 amino acids. The CDR3 region has the DNA TGTGCCAGCAGTCCCACGCGGGGTTACACCGGGGAGCTGTTTTTT. Translated: CASSPTRGYTGELFF.

This sequence joins TRBV28 and TRBJ2-7; 9 bases are a match to TRBD1. J was trimmed by 5 bases and V by 6 bases; bases with no gene match: 14. The CDR3 is 16 residues long. Germline CDR1 is MDHEN and CDR2 is SYDVKM. CDR3 DNA sequence: TGTGCCAGCAGATCCTCTCTGGGACAGGGATTCCACGAGCAGTACTTC. This codes for CASRSSLGQGFHEQYF.

The chain carries TRBV4-1 and TRBJ2-7, with D perhaps being TRBD1 or TRBD2 (5 bases each). The CDR3 loop spans 14 amino acids. Germline-derived CDR1 and CDR2 are MGHRA and YSYEKL. Deletions cut 1 base from V and 4 bases from J, with 11 bases between. CDR3 loop: CASSQVLGEYEQYF. The DNA of the CDR3 is TGCGCCAGCAGCCAAGTTCTAGGGGAGTACGAGCAGTACTTC.

This chain joins TRBV27 and TRBJ1-2; 9 nucleotides line up with TRBD1. The CDR3 is made up of 18 amino acids. In germline, CDR1 is MNHEY, CDR2 SMNVEV (reference sequence). The V gene end was trimmed by 1 base and the J gene end by 3 bases; junction bases not matched to a gene: 12. CDR3 sequence reads: CASSLLGTGTPYDYGYTF. CDR3 nucleotides: TGTGCCAGCAGTTTATTAGGGACAGGGACCCCCTATGACTATGGCTACACCTTC.

The chain joins TRBV7-3 to TRBJ1-1; a weak D match, TRBD1 (5 bases). The germline V gene has CDR1 SGHTA and CDR2 FQGTGA. The V end was cut by 0 bases, the J end by 1 base, with 9 bases between. CDR3 size: 15 residues. CDR3: CASSLTGGWNTEAFF. The CDR3 bases are TGTGCCAGCAGCTTAACGGGGGGATGGAACACTGAAGCTTTCTTT.

The V gene is TRBV9, the J gene TRBJ1-1, with TRBD1 matching over 8 bases. Germline CDR1 reads SGDLS; CDR2 reads YYNGEE. V shed 3 bases and J 7 bases; nucleotides not matched to a gene: 17. The CDR3 totals 17 residues. CDR3 region: CASSAAGGGTGAFEAFF. The CDR3 DNA reads TGTGCCAGCAGCGCGGCGGGAGGGGGGACAGGCGCCTTTGAAGCTTTCTTT. Full variable domain (rest looked up from reference TRBV9 and TRBJ1-1): DSGVTQTPKHLITATGQRVTLRCSPRSGDLSVYWYQQSLDQGLQFLIQYYNGEERAKGNILERFSAQQFPDLHSELNLSSLELGDSALYFCASSAAGGGTGAFEAFFGQGTRLTVV.

The chain joins TRBV19 to TRBJ1-6; possible D gene TRBD1, 5 bases. The CDR3 length is 15 residues. CDR1 and CDR2 from the germline V gene are LNHDA and SQIVND (reference sequence). Trimming stripped 0 bases from V and 10 bases from J, with 13 bases between. The CDR3 nucleotides are TGTGCCAGTAGTATAGAGCAGGGCCTTGGATCACCCCTCCACTTT. This sequence encodes CASSIEQGLGSPLHF.

CDR3 sequence: CASTRQGRYEQYF. In nucleotides, the CDR3 is TGTGCCAGCACCCGCCAGGGTCGGTACGAGCAGTACTTC. This chain links TRBV5-6 with TRBJ2-7, with TRBD1 as a possible D gene (5 bases). Trimming pared 6 bases from V and 4 bases from J, leaving 14 bases between. The CDR3 has 13 residues. CDR1 and CDR2 from the germline V gene are SGHDT and YYEEEE.

V gene TRBV6-6 combines with J gene TRBJ2-7; D might be TRBD1 (6 bases). The germline V gene has CDR1 MNHNY and CDR2 SVGAGI (reference sequence). With 5 bases removed from V and 3 bases from J, the gap between germline ends came to 11 bases. The CDR3 consists of 13 residues. CDR3 sequence (DNA): TGTGCCAGCAGTGGGAAACAGGGCTACGAGCAGTACTTC. Its translation: CASSGKQGYEQYF.

CDR3: CASSLAEGIYGYTF. For the CDR3, the DNA is TGTGCCAGCAGCTTAGCCGAGGGGATATATGGCTACACCTTC. This rearrangement joins TRBV7-6 to TRBJ1-2; weak D call: TRBD1 (5 bases). Trimming took 0 bases from V and 5 from J, leaving 10 bases between them. There are 14 residues in the CDR3. Germline values: CDR1 SGHVS, CDR2 FNYEAQ.

This chain links TRBV6-4 with TRBJ2-3, with D possibly being TRBD2 (6 bases). The V end was cut by 4 bases, the J end by 2 bases, with 10 bases between. This CDR3 is 14 amino acids long. From germline, CDR1 is MRHNA and CDR2 SNTAGT. CDR3 DNA sequence: TGTGCCAGCAGTGGGGGGGAGGACACAGATACGCAGTATTTT. Amino acid sequence: CASSGGEDTDTQYF.

V gene TRBV28 combines with J gene TRBJ1-6; maybe TRBD1 (5 bases). Germline CDR1 is MDHEN and CDR2 is SYDVKM. This CDR3 has 16 residues. Trimming removed 5 bases at V and 0 bases at J, with 11 bases between. In DNA, the CDR3 is TGTGCCAGCAGTGTACAGGAAAGCTCCTATAATTCACCCCTCCACTTT. Protein sequence: CASSVQESSYNSPLHF.

The gene calls are TRBV6-1 and TRBJ2-7; TRBD2 aligns across 7 bases. CDR1 MNHNS and CDR2 SASEGT come from the germline V gene. J was trimmed by 4 bases and V by 5 bases; bases with no gene match: 5. This CDR3 comprises 13 residues. The chain's CDR3 is CASSQMGGYEQYF. The CDR3 coding sequence is TGTGCCAGCAGTCAAATGGGGGGGTACGAGCAGTACTTC.

This clone showed up just a few times. The chain recombines TRBV11-3 with TRBJ1-6, with D perhaps TRBD1 (6 bases). The CDR3 length is 13 residues. V gave up 5 bases and J gave up 7 bases, with 9 bases separating them. CDR1 is SGHNT and CDR2 is YENEEA in the germline V gene. The CDR3 sequence is CASSTGQNSPLHF. In DNA, the CDR3 is TGTGCCAGCAGCACAGGACAGAATTCACCCCTCCACTTT.

The chain couples TRBV30 to TRBJ2-7; 10 bases align to TRBD2. Germline CDR1 and CDR2: GTSNPN and SVGIG (reference sequence). V gave up 2 bases and J gave up 2 bases; unmatched junction bases: 9. The CDR3 totals 16 residues. The CDR3 spells CAWSLRTSGTPYEQYF. CDR3 nucleotide sequence: TGTGCCTGGAGTCTTCGGACTAGCGGTACCCCCTACGAGCAGTACTTC.

This sequence joins TRBV28 and TRBJ1-1, with D maybe TRBD1 (6 bases). The CDR3 extends over 12 amino acids. Germline lookup yields CDR1 MDHEN and CDR2 SYDVKM. Trimming removed 4 bases at V and 6 bases at J, with 9 bases between. The CDR3 region has the DNA TGTGCCAGCAGTTCAGGGGCCGCTGAAGCTTTCTTT. Its translation is CASSSGAAEAFF. Full variable domain (rest looked up from reference TRBV28 and TRBJ1-1): DVKVTQSSRYLVKRTGEKVFLECVQDMDHENMFWYRQDPGLGLRLIYFSYDVKMKEKGDIPEGYSVSREKKERFSLILESASTNQTSMYLCASSSGAAEAFFGQGTRLTVV.

This chain links TRBV2 with TRBJ1-2; D perhaps matches TRBD1 (6 bases). Per germline, CDR1 SNHLY and CDR2 FYNNEI. This CDR3 has 16 residues. V lost 4 bases and J 2 bases, leaving 17 bases between the germline ends. The DNA for the CDR3 is TGTGCCAGCAGTGTGGGGGCGGACAGACACAACTATGGCTACACCTTC. It specifies CASSVGADRHNYGYTF. The whole variable domain, filled in from reference TRBV2 and TRBJ1-2, reads EPEVTQTPSHQVTQMGQEVILRCVPISNHLYFYWYRQILGQKVEFLVSFYNNEISEKSEIFDDQFSVERPDGSNFTLKIRSTKLEDSAMYFCASSVGADRHNYGYTFGSGTRLTVV.

The J gene is TRBJ2-7, the V gene TRBV7-9; 9 bases agree with TRBD2. Germline CDR1 SEHNR, CDR2 FQNEAQ (reference sequence). Trimming took 4 bases from V and 2 from J; bases not matched to a gene: 6. The CDR3 length is 15 residues. The CDR3 coding sequence is TGTGCCAGCAGCTCGAGCGGGGGGCAAACCTACGAGCAGTACTTC. It translates to CASSSSGGQTYEQYF.

This clone appeared once. The chain carries TRBV5-6 and TRBJ1-2, with D unresolved. The CDR3 loop spans 15 amino acids. Deletions cut 1 base from V and 5 bases from J, with 15 bases between. CDR1 SGHDT and CDR2 YYEEEE come from the germline V gene. The CDR3 sequence is CASSLIGPLRYGYTF. DNA for the CDR3: TGTGCCAGCAGCTTGATAGGTCCCCTAAGGTATGGCTACACCTTC.

The genes are TRBV29-1 and TRBJ2-7; no clear D gene. Per the germline V gene, CDR1 is SQVTM and CDR2 is ANQGSEA. This CDR3 region has 11 residues. V lost 2 bases and J 0 bases, leaving 2 bases between the germline ends. The CDR3 DNA reads TGCAGCGTTGAATACTCCTACGAGCAGTACTTC. Translated, it gives CSVEYSYEQYF.